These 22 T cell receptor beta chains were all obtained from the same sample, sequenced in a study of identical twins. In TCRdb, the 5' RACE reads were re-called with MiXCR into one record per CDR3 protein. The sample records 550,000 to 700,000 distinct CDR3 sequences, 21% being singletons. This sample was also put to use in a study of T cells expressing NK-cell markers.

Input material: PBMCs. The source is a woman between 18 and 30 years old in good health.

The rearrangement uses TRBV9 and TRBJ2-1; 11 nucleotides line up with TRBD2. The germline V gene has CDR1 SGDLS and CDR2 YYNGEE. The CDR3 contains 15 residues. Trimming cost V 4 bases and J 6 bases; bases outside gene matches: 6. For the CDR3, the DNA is TGTGCCAGCAGCCCAAGACTAGCGGGGTTCAATGAGCAGTTCTTC. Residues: CASSPRLAGFNEQFF.

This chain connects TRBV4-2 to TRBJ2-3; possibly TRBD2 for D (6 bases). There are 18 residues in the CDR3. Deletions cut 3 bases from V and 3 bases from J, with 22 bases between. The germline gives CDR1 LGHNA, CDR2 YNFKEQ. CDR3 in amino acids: CASSHPGLPVPSTDTQYF. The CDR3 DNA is TGTGCCAGCAGCCACCCGGGACTCCCCGTTCCTTCTACAGATACGCAGTATTTT.

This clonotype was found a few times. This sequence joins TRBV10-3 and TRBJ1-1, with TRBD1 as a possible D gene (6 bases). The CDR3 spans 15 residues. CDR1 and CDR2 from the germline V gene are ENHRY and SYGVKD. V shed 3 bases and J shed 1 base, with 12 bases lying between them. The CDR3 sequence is CAISEAGAGNTEAFF. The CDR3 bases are TGTGCCATCAGTGAAGCGGGGGCCGGGAACACTGAAGCTTTCTTT.

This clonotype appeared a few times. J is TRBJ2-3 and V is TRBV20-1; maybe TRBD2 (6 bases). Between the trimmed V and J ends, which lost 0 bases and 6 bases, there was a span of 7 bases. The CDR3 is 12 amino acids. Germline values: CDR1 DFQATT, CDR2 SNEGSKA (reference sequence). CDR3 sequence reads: CSARDAGDTQYF. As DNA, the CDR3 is TGCAGTGCTAGAGATGCGGGGGATACGCAGTATTTT.

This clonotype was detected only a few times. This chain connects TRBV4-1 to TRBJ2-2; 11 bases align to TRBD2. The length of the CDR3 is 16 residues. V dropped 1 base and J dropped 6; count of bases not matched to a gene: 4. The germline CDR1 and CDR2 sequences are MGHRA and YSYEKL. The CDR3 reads CASSQGLAGISGELFF. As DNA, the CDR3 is TGCGCCAGCAGCCAAGGACTAGCGGGGATCTCCGGGGAGCTGTTTTTT.

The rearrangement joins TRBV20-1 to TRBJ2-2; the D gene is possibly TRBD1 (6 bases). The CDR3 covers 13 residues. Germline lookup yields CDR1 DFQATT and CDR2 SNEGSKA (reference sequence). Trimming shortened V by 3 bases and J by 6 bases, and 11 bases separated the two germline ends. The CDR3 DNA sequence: TGCAGTGCTAGTCCAGGGGCGTCCGGGGAGCTGTTTTTT. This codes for CSASPGASGELFF.

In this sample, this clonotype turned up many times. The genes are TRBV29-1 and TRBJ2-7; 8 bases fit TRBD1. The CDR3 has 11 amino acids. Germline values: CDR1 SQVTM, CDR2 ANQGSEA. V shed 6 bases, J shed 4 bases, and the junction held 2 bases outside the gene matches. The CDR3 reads CSVQGVYEQYF. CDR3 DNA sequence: TGCAGCGTACAGGGGGTGTACGAGCAGTACTTC.

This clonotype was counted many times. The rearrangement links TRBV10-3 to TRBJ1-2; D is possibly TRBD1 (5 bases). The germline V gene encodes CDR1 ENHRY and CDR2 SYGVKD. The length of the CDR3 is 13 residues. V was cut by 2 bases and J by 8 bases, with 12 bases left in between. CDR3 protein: CAISEPRDEGYTF. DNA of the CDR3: TGTGCCATCAGTGAGCCCAGGGATGAGGGCTACACCTTC.

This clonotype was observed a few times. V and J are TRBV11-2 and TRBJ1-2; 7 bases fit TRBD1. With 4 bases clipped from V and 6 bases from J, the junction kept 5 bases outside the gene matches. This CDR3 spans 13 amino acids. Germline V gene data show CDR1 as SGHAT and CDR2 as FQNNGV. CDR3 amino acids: CASSSTRGDGYTF. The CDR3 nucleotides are TGTGCCAGCAGCTCCACCAGGGGGGATGGCTACACCTTC. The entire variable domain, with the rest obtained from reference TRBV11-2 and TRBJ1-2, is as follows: EAGVAQSPRYKIIEKRQSVAFWCNPISGHATLYWYQQILGQGPKLLIQFQNNGVVDDSQLPKDRFSAERLKGVDSTLKIQPAKLEDSAVYLCASSSTRGDGYTFGSGTRLTVV.

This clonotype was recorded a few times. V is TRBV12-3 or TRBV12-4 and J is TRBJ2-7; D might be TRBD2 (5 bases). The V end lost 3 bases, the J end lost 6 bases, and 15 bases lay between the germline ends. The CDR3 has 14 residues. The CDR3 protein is CASSFREQGGEQYF. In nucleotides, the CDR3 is TGTGCCAGCAGTTTTAGGGAGCAAGGCGGCGAGCAGTACTTC.

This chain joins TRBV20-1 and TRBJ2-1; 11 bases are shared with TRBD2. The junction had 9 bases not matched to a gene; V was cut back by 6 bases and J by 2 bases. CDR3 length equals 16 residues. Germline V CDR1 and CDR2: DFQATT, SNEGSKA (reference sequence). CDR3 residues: CSAQISGRVPYNEQFF. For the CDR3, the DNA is TGCAGTGCCCAAATTAGCGGGAGGGTCCCCTACAATGAGCAGTTCTTC.

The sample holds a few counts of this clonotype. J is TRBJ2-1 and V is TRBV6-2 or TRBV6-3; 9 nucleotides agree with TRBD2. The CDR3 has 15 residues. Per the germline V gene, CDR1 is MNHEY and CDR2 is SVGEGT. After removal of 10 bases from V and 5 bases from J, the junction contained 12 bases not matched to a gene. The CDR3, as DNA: TGTGCCACCCTAGTTCCCCTAGCGGGACACAATGAGCAGTTCTTC. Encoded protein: CATLVPLAGHNEQFF.

The CDR3 region has the DNA TGTGCCAGCAGTGAGAGCAGGGGAATGGGAGGTGAGCAGTTCTTC. It specifies CASSESRGMGGEQFF. This chain links TRBV25-1 with TRBJ2-1; D assignment may be TRBD1 or TRBD2 (6 bases each). The germline gives CDR1 MGHDK, CDR2 SYGVNS. V lost 3 bases to trimming and J lost 9 bases, with 18 bases between them. The CDR3 extends over 15 amino acids.

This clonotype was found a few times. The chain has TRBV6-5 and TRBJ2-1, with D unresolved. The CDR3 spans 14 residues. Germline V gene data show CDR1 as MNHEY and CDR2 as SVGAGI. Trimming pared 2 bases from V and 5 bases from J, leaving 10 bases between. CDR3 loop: CASSYKSLHNEQFF. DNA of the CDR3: TGTGCCAGCAGTTACAAGTCCCTACACAATGAGCAGTTCTTC.

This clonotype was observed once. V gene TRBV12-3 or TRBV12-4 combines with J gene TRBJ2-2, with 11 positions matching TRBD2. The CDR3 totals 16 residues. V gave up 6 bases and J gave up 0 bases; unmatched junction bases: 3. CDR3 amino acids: CASRLTSGANTGELFF. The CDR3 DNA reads TGTGCCAGCAGACTGACTAGCGGGGCGAACACCGGGGAGCTGTTTTTT.

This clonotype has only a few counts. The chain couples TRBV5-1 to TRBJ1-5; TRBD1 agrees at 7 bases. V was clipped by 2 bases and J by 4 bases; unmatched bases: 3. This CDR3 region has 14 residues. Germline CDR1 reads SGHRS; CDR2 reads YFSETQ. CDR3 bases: TGCGCCAGCAGCTTTGGGACAGAGAATCAGCCCCAGCATTTT. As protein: CASSFGTENQPQHF.

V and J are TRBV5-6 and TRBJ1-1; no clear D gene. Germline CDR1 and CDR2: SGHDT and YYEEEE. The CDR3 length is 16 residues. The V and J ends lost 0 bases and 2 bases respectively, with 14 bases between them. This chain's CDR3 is CASSLGPPRLNTEAFF. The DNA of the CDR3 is TGTGCCAGCAGCTTGGGGCCACCACGTCTTAACACTGAAGCTTTCTTT.

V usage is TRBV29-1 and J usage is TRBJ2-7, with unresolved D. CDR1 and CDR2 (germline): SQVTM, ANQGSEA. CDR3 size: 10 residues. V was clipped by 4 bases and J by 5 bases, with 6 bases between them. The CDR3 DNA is TGCAGCGTTGTTGAGAACGAGCAGTACTTC. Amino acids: CSVVENEQYF.

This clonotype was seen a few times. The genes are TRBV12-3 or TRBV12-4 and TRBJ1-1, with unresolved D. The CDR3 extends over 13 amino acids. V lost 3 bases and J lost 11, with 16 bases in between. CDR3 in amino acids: CASSFETISLAFF. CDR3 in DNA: TGTGCCAGCAGTTTCGAGACGATATCGCTGGCTTTCTTT.

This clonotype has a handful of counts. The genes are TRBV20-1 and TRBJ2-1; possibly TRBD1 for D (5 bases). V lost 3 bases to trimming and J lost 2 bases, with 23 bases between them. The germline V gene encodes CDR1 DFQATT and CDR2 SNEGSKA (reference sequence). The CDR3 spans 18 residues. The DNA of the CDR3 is TGCAGTGCTAGCGAAACCTGGAGACAGTTTGCTCCCTACAATGAGCAGTTCTTC. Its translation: CSASETWRQFAPYNEQFF.

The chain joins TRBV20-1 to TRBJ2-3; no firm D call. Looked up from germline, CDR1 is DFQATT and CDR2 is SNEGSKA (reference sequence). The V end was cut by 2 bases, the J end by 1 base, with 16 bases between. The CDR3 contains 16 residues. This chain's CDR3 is CSARTPRADGTDTQYF. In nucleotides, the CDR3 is TGCAGTGCTAGAACCCCTCGGGCGGACGGCACAGATACGCAGTATTTT.

The CDR3 region is CASSPQDGDTQYF. The CDR3 DNA sequence: TGTGCCAGCTCACCACAGGACGGCGATACGCAGTATTTT. The chain recombines TRBV18 with TRBJ2-3; D is unresolved. CDR3 length: 13 amino acids. Germline CDR1 is KGHSH and CDR2 is LQKENI. V lost 1 base, J lost 6 bases, and 8 bases lay in between.